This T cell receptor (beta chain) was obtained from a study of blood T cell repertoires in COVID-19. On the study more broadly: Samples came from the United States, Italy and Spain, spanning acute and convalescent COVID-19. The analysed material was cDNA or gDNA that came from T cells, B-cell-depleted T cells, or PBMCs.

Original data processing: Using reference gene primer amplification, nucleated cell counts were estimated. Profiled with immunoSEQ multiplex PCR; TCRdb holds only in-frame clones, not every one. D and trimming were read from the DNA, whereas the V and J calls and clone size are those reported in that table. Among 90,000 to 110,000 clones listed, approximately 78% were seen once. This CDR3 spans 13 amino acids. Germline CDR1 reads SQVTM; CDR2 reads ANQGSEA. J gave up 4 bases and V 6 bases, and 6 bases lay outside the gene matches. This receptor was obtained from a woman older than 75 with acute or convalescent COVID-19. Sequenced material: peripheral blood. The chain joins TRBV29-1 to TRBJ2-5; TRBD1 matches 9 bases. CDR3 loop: CSVTTGGGETQYF. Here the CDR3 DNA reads TGCAGCGTCACCACAGGGGGCGGAGAGACCCAGTACTTC.